One TCR beta chain is described in this entry. The PCR had 60 Vbeta and 13 Jbeta primers. Some clones are missing from TCRdb's copy, which holds only in-frame ones; the method was immunoSEQ multiplex PCR. The table includes some 180,000 clones, approximately 12% detected once. The source of the sample is a study of cytomegalovirus exposure and HLA in healthy donors. Trimming at V came to 4 bases and at J to 1 base, leaving 7 bases not matched to a gene. The germline V gene encodes CDR1 LGHNA and CDR2 YSLEER. The CDR3 has 17 residues. The rearrangement joins TRBV4-3 to TRBJ2-1; TRBD2 matches 10 bases. The receptor comes from a man aged 50-59 years in good health and CMV-seropositive. The sequencing sample was made of PBMCs. For the CDR3, the DNA is TGCGCCAGCAGCCGACAACTAGCGGGGAGTTCCTACAATGAGCAGTTCTTC. It specifies CASSRQLAGSSYNEQFF.